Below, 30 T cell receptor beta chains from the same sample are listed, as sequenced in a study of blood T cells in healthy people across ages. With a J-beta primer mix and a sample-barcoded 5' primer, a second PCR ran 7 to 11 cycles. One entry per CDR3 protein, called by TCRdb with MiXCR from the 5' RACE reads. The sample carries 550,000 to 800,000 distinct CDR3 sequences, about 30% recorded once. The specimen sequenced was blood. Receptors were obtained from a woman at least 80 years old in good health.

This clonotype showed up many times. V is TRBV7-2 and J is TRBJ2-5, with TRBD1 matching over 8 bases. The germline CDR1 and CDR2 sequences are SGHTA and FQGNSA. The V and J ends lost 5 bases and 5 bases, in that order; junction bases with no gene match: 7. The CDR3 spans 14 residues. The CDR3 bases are TGTGCCAGCAGCCCCGGACAGGGCGGGGAGACCCAGTACTTC. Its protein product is CASSPGQGGETQYF.

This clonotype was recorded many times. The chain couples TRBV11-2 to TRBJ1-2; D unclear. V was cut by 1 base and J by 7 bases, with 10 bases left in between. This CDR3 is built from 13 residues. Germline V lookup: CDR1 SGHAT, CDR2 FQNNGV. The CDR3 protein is CASSLAGVRGYTF. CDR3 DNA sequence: TGTGCCAGCAGCTTAGCTGGGGTGCGTGGCTACACCTTC.

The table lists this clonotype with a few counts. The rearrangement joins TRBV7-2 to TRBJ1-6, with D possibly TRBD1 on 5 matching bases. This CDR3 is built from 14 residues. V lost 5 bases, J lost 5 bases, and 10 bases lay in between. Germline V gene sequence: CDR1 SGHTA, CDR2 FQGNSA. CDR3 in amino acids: CASSLQGDNSPLHF. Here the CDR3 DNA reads TGTGCCAGCAGCCTCCAGGGTGATAATTCACCCCTCCACTTT.

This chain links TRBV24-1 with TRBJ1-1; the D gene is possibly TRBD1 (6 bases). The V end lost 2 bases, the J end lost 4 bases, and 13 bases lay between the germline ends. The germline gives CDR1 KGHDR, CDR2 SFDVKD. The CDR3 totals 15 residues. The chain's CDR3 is CATSDYRVMSTEAFF. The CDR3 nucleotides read TGTGCCACCAGTGATTACAGGGTCATGAGCACTGAAGCTTTCTTT.

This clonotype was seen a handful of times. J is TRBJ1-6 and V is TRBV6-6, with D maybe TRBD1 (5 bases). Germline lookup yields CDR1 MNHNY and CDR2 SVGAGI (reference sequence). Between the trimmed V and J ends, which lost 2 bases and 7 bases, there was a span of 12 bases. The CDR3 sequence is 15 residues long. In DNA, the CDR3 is TGTGCCAGCAGTTACGCTTCAGGGTGGAATTCACCCCTCCACTTT. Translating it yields CASSYASGWNSPLHF.

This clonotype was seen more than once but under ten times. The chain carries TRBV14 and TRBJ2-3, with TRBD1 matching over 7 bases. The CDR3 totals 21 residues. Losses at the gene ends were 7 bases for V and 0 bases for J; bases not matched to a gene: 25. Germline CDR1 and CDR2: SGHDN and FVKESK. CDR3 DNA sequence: TGTGCCAGCAACCCCGGTCTGGGACAGCACCCGTCCTGGACTAGCACAGATACGCAGTATTTT. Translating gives CASNPGLGQHPSWTSTDTQYF. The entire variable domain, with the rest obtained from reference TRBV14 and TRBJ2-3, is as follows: EAGVTQFPSHSVIEKGQTVTLRCDPISGHDNLYWYRRVMGKEIKFLLHFVKESKQDESGMPNNRFLAERTGGTYSTLKVQPAELEDSGVYFCASNPGLGQHPSWTSTDTQYFGPGTRLTVL.

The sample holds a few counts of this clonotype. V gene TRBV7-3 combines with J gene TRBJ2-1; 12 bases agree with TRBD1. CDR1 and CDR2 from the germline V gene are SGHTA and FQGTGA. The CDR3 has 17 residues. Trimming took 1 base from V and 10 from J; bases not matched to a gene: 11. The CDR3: CASSLMRTGTGGHEQFF. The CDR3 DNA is TGTGCCAGCAGCTTAATGCGAACCGGGACAGGGGGCCACGAGCAGTTCTTC.

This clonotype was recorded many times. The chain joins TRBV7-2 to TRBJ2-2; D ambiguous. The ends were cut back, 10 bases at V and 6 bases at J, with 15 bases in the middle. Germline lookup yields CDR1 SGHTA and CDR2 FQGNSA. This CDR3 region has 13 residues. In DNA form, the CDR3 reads TGTGCCACCGAAAGAGTTGCTTCCGGGGAGCTGTTTTTT. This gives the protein CATERVASGELFF.

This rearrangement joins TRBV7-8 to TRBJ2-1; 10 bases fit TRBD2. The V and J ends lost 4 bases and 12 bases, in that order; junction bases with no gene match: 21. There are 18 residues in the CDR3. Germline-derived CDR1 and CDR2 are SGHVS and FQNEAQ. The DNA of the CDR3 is TGTGCCAGCAGCTCCCTATACGTTCCTAGCGGGAGTAAGCGCCGGCAGTTCTTC. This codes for CASSSLYVPSGSKRRQFF.

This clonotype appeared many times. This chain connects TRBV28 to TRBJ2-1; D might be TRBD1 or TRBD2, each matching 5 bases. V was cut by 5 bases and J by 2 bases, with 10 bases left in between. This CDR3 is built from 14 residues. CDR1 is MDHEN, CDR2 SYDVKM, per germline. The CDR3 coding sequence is TGTGCCAGCAGTCCCATGGGGGCCTACAATGAGCAGTTCTTC. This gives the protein CASSPMGAYNEQFF.

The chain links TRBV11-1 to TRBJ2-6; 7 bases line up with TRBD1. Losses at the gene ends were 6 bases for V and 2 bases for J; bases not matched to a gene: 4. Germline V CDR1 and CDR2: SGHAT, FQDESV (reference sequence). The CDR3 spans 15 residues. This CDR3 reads CASRIDRAGANVLTF. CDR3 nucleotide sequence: TGTGCCAGCAGAATCGACAGGGCTGGGGCCAACGTCCTGACTTTC.

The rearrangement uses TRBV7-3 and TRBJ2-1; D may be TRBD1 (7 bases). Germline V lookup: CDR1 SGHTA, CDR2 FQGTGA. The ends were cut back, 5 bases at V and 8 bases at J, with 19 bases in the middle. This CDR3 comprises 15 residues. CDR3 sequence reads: CASSPGPGGGDEQFF. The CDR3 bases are TGTGCCAGCAGCCCAGGCCCCGGAGGGGGCGATGAGCAGTTCTTC.

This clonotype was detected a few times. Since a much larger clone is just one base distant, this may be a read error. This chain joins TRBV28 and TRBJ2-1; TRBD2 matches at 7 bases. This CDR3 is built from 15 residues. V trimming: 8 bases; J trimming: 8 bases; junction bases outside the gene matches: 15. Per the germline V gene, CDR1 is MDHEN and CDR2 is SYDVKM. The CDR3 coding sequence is TGTGCCAGCGACGCCAACGGACTAGTTAACGATGAGCAGTTCTTC. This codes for CASDANGLVNDEQFF.

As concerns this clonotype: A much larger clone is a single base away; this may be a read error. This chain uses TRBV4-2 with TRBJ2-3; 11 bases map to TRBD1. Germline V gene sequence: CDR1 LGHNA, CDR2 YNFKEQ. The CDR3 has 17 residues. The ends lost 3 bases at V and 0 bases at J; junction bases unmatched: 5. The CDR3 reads CASSQTGTGGSTDTQYF. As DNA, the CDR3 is TGTGCCAGCAGCCAGACCGGGACAGGGGGTAGCACAGATACGCAGTATTTT.

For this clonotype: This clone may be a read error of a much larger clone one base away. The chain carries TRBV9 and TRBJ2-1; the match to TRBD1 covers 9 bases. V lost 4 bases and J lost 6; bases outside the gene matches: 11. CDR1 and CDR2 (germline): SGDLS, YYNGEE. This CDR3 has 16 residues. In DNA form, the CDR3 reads TGTGCCAGCAGCCCTAGGGGACAGGGCGACTGCAATGAGCAGTTCTTC. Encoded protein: CASSPRGQGDCNEQFF.

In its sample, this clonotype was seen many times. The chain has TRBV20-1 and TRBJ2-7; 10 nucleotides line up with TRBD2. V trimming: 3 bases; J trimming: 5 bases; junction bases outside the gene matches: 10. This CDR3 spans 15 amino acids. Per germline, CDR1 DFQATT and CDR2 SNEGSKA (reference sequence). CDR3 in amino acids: CSASVTGTSADEQYF. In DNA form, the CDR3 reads TGCAGTGCTAGCGTTACCGGGACTAGCGCCGACGAGCAGTACTTC.

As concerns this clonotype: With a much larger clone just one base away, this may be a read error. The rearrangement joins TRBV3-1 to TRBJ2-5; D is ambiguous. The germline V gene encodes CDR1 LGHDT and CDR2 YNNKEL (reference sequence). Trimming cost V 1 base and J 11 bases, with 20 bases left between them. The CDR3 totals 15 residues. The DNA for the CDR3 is TGTGCCAGCAGCCAAGCAGCGAGCGTTCACAATGAGCAGTACTTC. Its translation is CASSQAASVHNEQYF.

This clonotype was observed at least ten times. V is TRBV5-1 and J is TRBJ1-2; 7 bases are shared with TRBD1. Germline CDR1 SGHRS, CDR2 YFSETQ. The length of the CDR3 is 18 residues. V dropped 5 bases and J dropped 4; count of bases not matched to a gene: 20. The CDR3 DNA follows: TGCGCCAGCAGACCACGACAGGGATCCTCGACTGACGGCTATGGCTACACCTTC. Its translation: CASRPRQGSSTDGYGYTF.

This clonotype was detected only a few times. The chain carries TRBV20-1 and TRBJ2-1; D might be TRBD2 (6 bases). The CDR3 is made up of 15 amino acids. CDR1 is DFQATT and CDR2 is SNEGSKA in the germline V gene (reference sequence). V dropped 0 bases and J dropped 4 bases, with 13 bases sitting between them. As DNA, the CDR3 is TGCAGTGCTAGAGAGCGGCGGGATCGTTACAATGAGCAGTTCTTC. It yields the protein CSARERRDRYNEQFF.

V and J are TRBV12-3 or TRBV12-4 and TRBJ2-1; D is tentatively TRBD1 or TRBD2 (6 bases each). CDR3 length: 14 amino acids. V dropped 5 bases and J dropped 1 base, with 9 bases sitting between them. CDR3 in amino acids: CASSKGGSYNEQFF. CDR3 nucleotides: TGTGCCAGCAGTAAGGGGGGATCCTACAATGAGCAGTTCTTC.

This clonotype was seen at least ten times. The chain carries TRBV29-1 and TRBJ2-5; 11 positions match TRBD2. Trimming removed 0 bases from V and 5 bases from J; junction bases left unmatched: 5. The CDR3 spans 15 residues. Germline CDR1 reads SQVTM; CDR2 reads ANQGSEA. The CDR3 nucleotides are TGCAGCGTTGAAGATCCGCGGACTAGCGGGGAGACCCAGTACTTC. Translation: CSVEDPRTSGETQYF.

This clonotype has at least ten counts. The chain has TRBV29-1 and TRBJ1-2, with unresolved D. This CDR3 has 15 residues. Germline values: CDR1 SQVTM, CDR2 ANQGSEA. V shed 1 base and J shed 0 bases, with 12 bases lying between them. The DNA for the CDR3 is TGCAGCGTTGAAGGGCAGGCTAGCACTAACTATGGCTACACCTTC. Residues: CSVEGQASTNYGYTF.

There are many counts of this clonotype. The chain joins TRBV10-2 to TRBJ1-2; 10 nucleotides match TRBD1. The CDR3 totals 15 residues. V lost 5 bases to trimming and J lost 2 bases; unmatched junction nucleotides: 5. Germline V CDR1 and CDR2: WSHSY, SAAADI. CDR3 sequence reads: CASSLTGGRNYGYTF. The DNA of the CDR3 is TGCGCCAGCAGTTTGACAGGGGGCAGAAACTATGGCTACACCTTC.

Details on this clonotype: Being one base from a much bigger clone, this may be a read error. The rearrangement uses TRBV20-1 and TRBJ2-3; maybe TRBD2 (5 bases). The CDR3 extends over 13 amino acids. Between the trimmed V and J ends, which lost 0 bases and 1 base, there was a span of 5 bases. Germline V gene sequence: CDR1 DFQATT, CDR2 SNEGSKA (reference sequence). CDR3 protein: CSAREEGTDTQYF. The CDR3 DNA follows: TGCAGTGCTAGAGAGGAGGGCACAGATACGCAGTATTTT.

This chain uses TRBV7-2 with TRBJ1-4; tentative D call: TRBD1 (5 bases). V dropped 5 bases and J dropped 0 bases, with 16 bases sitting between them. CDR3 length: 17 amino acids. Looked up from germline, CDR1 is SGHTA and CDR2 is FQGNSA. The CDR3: CASSPLGGRATNEKLFF. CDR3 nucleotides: TGTGCCAGCAGCCCTCTCGGGGGTAGAGCAACTAATGAAAAACTGTTTTTT. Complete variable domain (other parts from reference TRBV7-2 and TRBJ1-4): GAGVSQSPSNKVTEKGKDVELRCDPISGHTALYWYRQSLGQGLEFLIYFQGNSAPDKSGLPSDRFSAERTGGSVSTLTIQRTQQEDSAVYLCASSPLGGRATNEKLFFGSGTQLSVL.

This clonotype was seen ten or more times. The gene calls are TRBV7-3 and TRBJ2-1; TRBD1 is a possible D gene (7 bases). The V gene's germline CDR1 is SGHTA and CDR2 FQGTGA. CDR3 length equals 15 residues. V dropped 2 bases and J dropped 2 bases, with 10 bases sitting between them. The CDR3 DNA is TGTGCCAGCAGCTTATCCAGGGGGGCCTACAATGAGCAGTTCTTC. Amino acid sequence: CASSLSRGAYNEQFF.

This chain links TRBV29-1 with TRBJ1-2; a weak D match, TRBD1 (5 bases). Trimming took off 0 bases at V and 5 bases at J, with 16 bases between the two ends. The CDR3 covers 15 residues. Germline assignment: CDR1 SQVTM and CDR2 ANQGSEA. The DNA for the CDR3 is TGCAGCGTTGAAGATCATGCGAGGACACCATATGGCTACACCTTC. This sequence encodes CSVEDHARTPYGYTF.

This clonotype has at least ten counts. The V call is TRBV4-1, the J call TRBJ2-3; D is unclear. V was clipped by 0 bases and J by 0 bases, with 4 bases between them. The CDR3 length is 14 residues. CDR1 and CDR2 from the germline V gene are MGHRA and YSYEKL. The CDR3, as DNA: TGCGCCAGCAGCCAAGAAATAAGCACAGATACGCAGTATTTT. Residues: CASSQEISTDTQYF.

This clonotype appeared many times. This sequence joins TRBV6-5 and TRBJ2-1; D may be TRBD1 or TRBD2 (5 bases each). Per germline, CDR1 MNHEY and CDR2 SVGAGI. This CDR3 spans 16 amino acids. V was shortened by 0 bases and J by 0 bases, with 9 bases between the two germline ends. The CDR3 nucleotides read TGTGCCAGCAGTTACTCAACTGGGGGCTCCTACAATGAGCAGTTCTTC. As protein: CASSYSTGGSYNEQFF.

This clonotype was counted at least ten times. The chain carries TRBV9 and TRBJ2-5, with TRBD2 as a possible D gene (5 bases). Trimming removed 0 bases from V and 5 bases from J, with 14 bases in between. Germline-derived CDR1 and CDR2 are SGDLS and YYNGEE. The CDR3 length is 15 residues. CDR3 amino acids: CASSVANGVGETQYF. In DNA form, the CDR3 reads TGTGCCAGCAGCGTAGCTAACGGGGTGGGGGAGACCCAGTACTTC.